These 25 T cell receptor beta chains originate from one sample sequenced in a study of Graves' ophthalmopathy and Graves' hyperthyroidism. Amplification of the TCR beta CDR3 regions used RNA transcripts (as template). RT-PCR was first run with HTBI primers, then multiplex PCR in a second round. One entry per CDR3 protein results from TCRdb running MiXCR on the multiplex PCR reads. The table has about 220,000 distinct CDR3 sequences, roughly 21% seen once. The sequencing input was peripheral blood. The receptors shown here come from a woman aged 50 to 65 with Graves' ophthalmopathy.

This clonotype was found a few times. The V call is TRBV6-5, the J call TRBJ2-7; D is possibly TRBD1 or TRBD2 (5 bases each). The end of the DNA fits TRBJ2-1 better, so the J call may be wrong. Germline V gene data show CDR1 as MNHEY and CDR2 as SVGAGI. The CDR3 covers 13 residues. The DNA for the CDR3 is TGTGCCAGCAGTTTCGGGACGGGCTACGAGCAGTTCTTC. Translation gives CASSFGTGYEQFF.

This clonotype was seen more than once but under ten times. The rearrangement links TRBV27 to TRBJ2-7; D is perhaps TRBD1 or TRBD2 (6 bases each). CDR1 is MNHEY, CDR2 SMNVEV, per germline (reference sequence). The CDR3 is 16 residues long. V was cut by 2 bases and J by 6 bases, with 20 bases left in between. The CDR3 nucleotides are TGTGCCAGCAGTTTAGCGGTAGGGGGGACCGTGCTCGAGCAGTACTTC. This translates into CASSLAVGGTVLEQYF.

The chain combines TRBV5-1 with TRBJ1-1; the match to TRBD1 covers 9 bases. Germline CDR1 is SGHRS and CDR2 is YFSETQ. The CDR3 runs to 14 residues. V lost 4 bases to trimming and J lost 11 bases; unmatched junction nucleotides: 12. The CDR3 sequence: CASSQDRGIMEAFF. DNA for the CDR3: TGCGCCAGCAGCCAGGACAGGGGTATAATGGAGGCTTTCTTT.

In its sample, this clonotype was seen many times. This chain joins TRBV2 and TRBJ1-6, with 8 bases that match TRBD1. This CDR3 comprises 14 residues. Germline CDR1 and CDR2: SNHLY and FYNNEI. Germline trimming cut 7 bases from V and 6 bases from J; bases unmatched to any gene: 5. The DNA of the CDR3 is TGTGCCAGCAACGACAGGGGAAGTAATTCACCCCTCCACTTT. Protein: CASNDRGSNSPLHF.

This clonotype came up many times. The chain employs TRBV12-3 or TRBV12-4 and TRBJ2-5; D is uncertain. V lost 5 bases to trimming and J lost 1 base, with 11 bases between them. The CDR3 is 14 residues long. CDR3 in DNA: TGTGCCAGCAGTCCGCGACATGTCCAAGAGACCCAGTACTTC. Its translation is CASSPRHVQETQYF.

This clonotype was seen a few times. The chain recombines TRBV20-1 with TRBJ2-7; 11 bases agree with TRBD2. Germline V CDR1 and CDR2: DFQATT, SNEGSKA (reference sequence). V shed 8 bases and J 5 bases; nucleotides not matched to a gene: 8. CDR3 length equals 13 residues. CDR3 sequence reads: CSTPTSGSNEQYF. The CDR3 DNA is TGCAGTACTCCAACTAGCGGGAGTAACGAGCAGTACTTC.

This clonotype was found many times. The genes are TRBV7-9 and TRBJ2-7, with D perhaps TRBD1 or TRBD2 (6 bases each). Per germline, CDR1 SEHNR and CDR2 FQNEAQ (reference sequence). V lost 7 bases and J lost 2, with 18 bases in between. The CDR3 loop spans 15 amino acids. CDR3 DNA: TGTGCCAGCAACCCGGGGGCTTTATTCCCCTACGAGCAGTACTTC. Protein sequence: CASNPGALFPYEQYF.

This clonotype came up many times. The chain has TRBV20-1 and TRBJ2-5, with a tentative D call TRBD1 (6 bases). Trimming removed 2 bases at V and 2 bases at J, with 21 bases between. The CDR3 is made up of 17 amino acids. CDR1 is DFQATT and CDR2 is SNEGSKA in the germline V gene (reference sequence). Here the CDR3 reads CSARPPGVGTGQETQYF. The CDR3 coding sequence is TGCAGTGCTAGACCCCCTGGGGTTGGAACAGGGCAAGAGACCCAGTACTTC.

This clonotype was seen repeatedly, ten times or more. The chain has TRBV28 and TRBJ2-7, with 10 bases that match TRBD2. CDR1 and CDR2 from the germline V gene are MDHEN and SYDVKM. CDR3 length equals 15 residues. J was trimmed by 6 bases and V by 6 bases; bases with no gene match: 11. The CDR3: CASSLGASGSSEQYF. The CDR3, as DNA: TGTGCCAGCAGCTTAGGAGCTAGCGGGAGTAGCGAGCAGTACTTC. Together with reference TRBV28 and TRBJ2-7, the CDR3 gives the full variable domain: DVKVTQSSRYLVKRTGEKVFLECVQDMDHENMFWYRQDPGLGLRLIYFSYDVKMKEKGDIPEGYSVSREKKERFSLILESASTNQTSMYLCASSLGASGSSEQYFGPGTRLTVT.

This clonotype was seen ten or more times. The chain employs TRBV6-1 and TRBJ2-5; 8 nucleotides match TRBD1. J was trimmed by 7 bases and V by 7 bases; bases with no gene match: 11. Germline-derived CDR1 and CDR2 are MNHNS and SASEGT. The CDR3 has 14 amino acids. The CDR3 DNA reads TGTGCCAGCAATAGGTCAGGGGGCGTGGGGACCCAGTACTTC. Translating it yields CASNRSGGVGTQYF.

This clonotype was counted at least ten times. The chain uses TRBV19 and TRBJ1-5; the D gene is possibly TRBD1 (6 bases). There are 15 residues in the CDR3. V lost 4 bases, J lost 4 bases, and 14 bases lay in between. Germline CDR1 is LNHDA and CDR2 is SQIVND (reference sequence). CDR3 DNA sequence: TGTGCCAGTAGTACAGAGGACAGACGGAATCAGCCCCAGCATTTT. It yields the protein CASSTEDRRNQPQHF.

This clonotype was found many times. The chain recombines TRBV28 with TRBJ2-5; D is ambiguous. This CDR3 has 13 amino acids. Germline CDR1 MDHEN, CDR2 SYDVKM. V was shortened by 2 bases and J by 2 bases, with 6 bases between the two germline ends. CDR3 coding DNA: TGTGCCAGCAGTTTAGTGAATCAAGAGACCCAGTACTTC. Translating gives CASSLVNQETQYF.

In this sample, this clonotype turned up many times. The V gene is TRBV7-2, the J gene TRBJ2-7; TRBD2 matches 9 bases. The germline CDR1 and CDR2 sequences are SGHTA and FQGNSA. The CDR3 is 15 residues long. The ends lost 5 bases at V and 1 base at J; junction bases unmatched: 6. CDR3 sequence reads: CASSPGLAWSYEQYF. The CDR3 nucleotides are TGTGCCAGCAGCCCCGGACTAGCGTGGTCCTACGAGCAGTACTTC. Using reference TRBV7-2 and TRBJ2-7 for the parts outside the CDR3, the full variable domain is GAGVSQSPSNKVTEKGKDVELRCDPISGHTALYWYRQSLGQGLEFLIYFQGNSAPDKSGLPSDRFSAERTGGSVSTLTIQRTQQEDSAVYLCASSPGLAWSYEQYFGPGTRLTVT.

This clonotype was found many times. The chain joins TRBV6-1 to TRBJ2-5; unclear D gene. V lost 6 bases, J lost 1 base, and 6 bases lay in between. This CDR3 has 12 residues. Germline V gene lookup returns CDR1 MNHNS and CDR2 SASEGT. The CDR3 DNA is TGTGCCAGCAGGGCCAGCCAAGAGACCCAGTACTTC. Translation: CASRASQETQYF.

This chain uses TRBV19 with TRBJ1-1, with D perhaps TRBD1 (5 bases). Trimming left V 3 bases short and J 6 bases short, with 14 bases between. This CDR3 region has 14 residues. From germline, CDR1 is LNHDA and CDR2 SQIVND (reference sequence). CDR3 in amino acids: CASSMIGSGPEAFF. The CDR3 DNA is TGTGCCAGTAGTATGATTGGATCAGGGCCTGAAGCTTTCTTT.

This clonotype was found a few times. CDR3 sequence reads: CASSGRGTAGGEQYF. In DNA form, the CDR3 reads TGTGCCAGCAGCGGCCGAGGGACAGCAGGCGGCGAGCAGTACTTC. The V call is TRBV6-1, the J call TRBJ2-7, with 7 bases identical to TRBD1. Germline values: CDR1 MNHNS, CDR2 SASEGT. With 6 bases clipped from V and 6 bases from J, the junction kept 14 bases outside the gene matches. This CDR3 spans 15 amino acids.

This clonotype was picked up many times. This chain links TRBV2 with TRBJ2-7; 15 bases are shared with TRBD2. Germline loops: CDR1 SNHLY, CDR2 FYNNEI. V was clipped by 7 bases and J by 5 bases; unmatched bases: 12. CDR3 length equals 17 residues. Here the CDR3 reads CASTLGLAGGRGNEQYF. The CDR3 coding sequence is TGTGCCAGCACGTTGGGACTAGCGGGAGGTCGGGGGAACGAGCAGTACTTC.

This sequence joins TRBV10-3 and TRBJ2-7; 8 bases fit TRBD2. Trimming at V came to 0 bases and at J to 5 bases, leaving 6 bases not matched to a gene. CDR3 length: 15 amino acids. Per germline, CDR1 ENHRY and CDR2 SYGVKD. The CDR3 loop reads CAISESGSGVNEQYF. The CDR3 nucleotides read TGTGCCATCAGTGAGTCAGGTAGCGGGGTTAACGAGCAGTACTTC.

V is TRBV5-1 and J is TRBJ2-7, with TRBD2 matching over 8 bases. The CDR3 spans 14 residues. V shed 6 bases, J shed 6 bases, and the junction held 11 bases outside the gene matches. CDR1 and CDR2 from the germline V gene are SGHRS and YFSETQ. The CDR3 protein is CASTPTSGSSEQYF. CDR3 bases: TGCGCCAGCACTCCCACCAGCGGGAGCAGCGAGCAGTACTTC. Full variable domain (missing parts from reference TRBV5-1 and TRBJ2-7): KAGVTQTPRYLIKTRGQQVTLSCSPISGHRSVSWYQQTPGQGLQFLFEYFSETQRNKGNFPGRFSGRQFSNSRSEMNVSTLELGDSALYLCASTPTSGSSEQYFGPGTRLTVT.

This clonotype came up many times. The chain carries TRBV6-5 and TRBJ2-7; possibly TRBD2 for D (6 bases). From germline, CDR1 is MNHEY and CDR2 SVGAGI. Trimming shortened V by 2 bases and J by 4 bases, and 12 bases separated the two germline ends. The CDR3 consists of 14 residues. This CDR3 reads CASSYALAGYEQYF. In nucleotides, the CDR3 is TGTGCCAGCAGTTACGCACTCGCGGGGTACGAGCAGTACTTC.

This clonotype has a single count. V usage is TRBV5-6 and J usage is TRBJ1-1, with D hard to call. Germline lookup yields CDR1 SGHDT and CDR2 YYEEEE. The ends were cut back, 0 bases at V and 2 bases at J, with 11 bases in the middle. This CDR3 comprises 15 residues. DNA of the CDR3: TGTGCCAGCAGCTTGGGCGTCGGGCAAAACACTGAAGCTTTCTTT. Its translation: CASSLGVGQNTEAFF.

This clonotype was picked up many times. The genes are TRBV28 and TRBJ2-6; 7 bases line up with TRBD1. Looked up from germline, CDR1 is MDHEN and CDR2 is SYDVKM. The CDR3 totals 19 residues. Trimming at V came to 5 bases and at J to 0 bases, leaving 13 bases not matched to a gene. The CDR3 sequence: CASSLPHRGPFSGANVLTF. The CDR3 coding sequence is TGTGCCAGCAGTCTACCGCACAGGGGACCTTTCTCTGGGGCCAACGTCCTGACTTTC. Drawing the rest from reference TRBV28 and TRBJ2-6, the complete variable domain is DVKVTQSSRYLVKRTGEKVFLECVQDMDHENMFWYRQDPGLGLRLIYFSYDVKMKEKGDIPEGYSVSREKKERFSLILESASTNQTSMYLCASSLPHRGPFSGANVLTFGAGSRLTVL.

This clonotype was seen ten or more times. The chain uses TRBV3-1 and TRBJ1-1; D perhaps matches TRBD1 (6 bases). From germline, CDR1 is LGHDT and CDR2 YNNKEL (reference sequence). This CDR3 comprises 14 residues. With 7 bases removed from V and 6 bases from J, the gap between germline ends came to 18 bases. Here the CDR3 reads CASTFLRGDAEAFF. The DNA for the CDR3 is TGTGCCAGCACATTCCTCAGGGGTGACGCTGAAGCTTTCTTT. Complete variable domain (other parts from reference TRBV3-1 and TRBJ1-1): DTAVSQTPKYLVTQMGNDKSIKCEQNLGHDTMYWYKQDSKKFLKIMFSYNNKELIINETVPNRFSPKSPDKAHLNLHINSLELGDSAVYFCASTFLRGDAEAFFGQGTRLTVV.

The chain recombines TRBV12-3 or TRBV12-4 with TRBJ1-1; no reliable D call. The CDR3 has 15 residues. Trimming removed 5 bases at V and 1 base at J, with 14 bases between. As DNA, the CDR3 is TGTGCCAGCAGTCCCCGGCCCGTAAGGAACACTGAAGCTTTCTTT. This codes for CASSPRPVRNTEAFF.

At least ten counts were recorded for this clonotype. The V call is TRBV6-1, the J call TRBJ1-2; D remains unclear. Per germline, CDR1 MNHNS and CDR2 SASEGT. This CDR3 comprises 12 residues. V lost 2 bases and J 7 bases, leaving 8 bases between the germline ends. The CDR3 nucleotides are TGTGCCAGCAGTGAACTTGGGGTTGGCTACACCTTC. Translated: CASSELGVGYTF.